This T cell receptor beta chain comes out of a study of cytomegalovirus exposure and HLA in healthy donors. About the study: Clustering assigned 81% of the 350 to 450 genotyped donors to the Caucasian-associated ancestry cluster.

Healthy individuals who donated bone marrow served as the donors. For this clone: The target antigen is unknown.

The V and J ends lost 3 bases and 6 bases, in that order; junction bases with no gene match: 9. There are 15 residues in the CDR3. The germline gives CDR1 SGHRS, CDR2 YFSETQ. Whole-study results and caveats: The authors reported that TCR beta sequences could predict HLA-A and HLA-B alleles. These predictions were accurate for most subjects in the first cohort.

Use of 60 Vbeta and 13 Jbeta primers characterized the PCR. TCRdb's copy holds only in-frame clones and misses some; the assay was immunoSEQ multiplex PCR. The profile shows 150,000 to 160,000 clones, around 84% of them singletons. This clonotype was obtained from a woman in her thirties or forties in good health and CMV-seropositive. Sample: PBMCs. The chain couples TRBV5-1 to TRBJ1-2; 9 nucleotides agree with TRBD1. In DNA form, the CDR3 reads TGCGCCAGCAGCTATCCGGGACAGGGTGTTGATGGCTACACCTTC. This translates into CASSYPGQGVDGYTF.